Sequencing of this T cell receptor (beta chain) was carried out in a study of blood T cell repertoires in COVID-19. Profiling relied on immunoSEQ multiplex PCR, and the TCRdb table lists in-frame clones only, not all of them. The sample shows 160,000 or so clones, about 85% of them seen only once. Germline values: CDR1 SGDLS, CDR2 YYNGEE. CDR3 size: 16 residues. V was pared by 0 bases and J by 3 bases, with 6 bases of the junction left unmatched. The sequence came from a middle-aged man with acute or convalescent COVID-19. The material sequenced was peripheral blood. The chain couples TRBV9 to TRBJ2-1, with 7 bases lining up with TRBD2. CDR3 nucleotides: TGTGCCAGCAGCGTAGTCTCCTCGGGGGGCTACAATGAGCAGTTCTTC. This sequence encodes CASSVVSSGGYNEQFF.